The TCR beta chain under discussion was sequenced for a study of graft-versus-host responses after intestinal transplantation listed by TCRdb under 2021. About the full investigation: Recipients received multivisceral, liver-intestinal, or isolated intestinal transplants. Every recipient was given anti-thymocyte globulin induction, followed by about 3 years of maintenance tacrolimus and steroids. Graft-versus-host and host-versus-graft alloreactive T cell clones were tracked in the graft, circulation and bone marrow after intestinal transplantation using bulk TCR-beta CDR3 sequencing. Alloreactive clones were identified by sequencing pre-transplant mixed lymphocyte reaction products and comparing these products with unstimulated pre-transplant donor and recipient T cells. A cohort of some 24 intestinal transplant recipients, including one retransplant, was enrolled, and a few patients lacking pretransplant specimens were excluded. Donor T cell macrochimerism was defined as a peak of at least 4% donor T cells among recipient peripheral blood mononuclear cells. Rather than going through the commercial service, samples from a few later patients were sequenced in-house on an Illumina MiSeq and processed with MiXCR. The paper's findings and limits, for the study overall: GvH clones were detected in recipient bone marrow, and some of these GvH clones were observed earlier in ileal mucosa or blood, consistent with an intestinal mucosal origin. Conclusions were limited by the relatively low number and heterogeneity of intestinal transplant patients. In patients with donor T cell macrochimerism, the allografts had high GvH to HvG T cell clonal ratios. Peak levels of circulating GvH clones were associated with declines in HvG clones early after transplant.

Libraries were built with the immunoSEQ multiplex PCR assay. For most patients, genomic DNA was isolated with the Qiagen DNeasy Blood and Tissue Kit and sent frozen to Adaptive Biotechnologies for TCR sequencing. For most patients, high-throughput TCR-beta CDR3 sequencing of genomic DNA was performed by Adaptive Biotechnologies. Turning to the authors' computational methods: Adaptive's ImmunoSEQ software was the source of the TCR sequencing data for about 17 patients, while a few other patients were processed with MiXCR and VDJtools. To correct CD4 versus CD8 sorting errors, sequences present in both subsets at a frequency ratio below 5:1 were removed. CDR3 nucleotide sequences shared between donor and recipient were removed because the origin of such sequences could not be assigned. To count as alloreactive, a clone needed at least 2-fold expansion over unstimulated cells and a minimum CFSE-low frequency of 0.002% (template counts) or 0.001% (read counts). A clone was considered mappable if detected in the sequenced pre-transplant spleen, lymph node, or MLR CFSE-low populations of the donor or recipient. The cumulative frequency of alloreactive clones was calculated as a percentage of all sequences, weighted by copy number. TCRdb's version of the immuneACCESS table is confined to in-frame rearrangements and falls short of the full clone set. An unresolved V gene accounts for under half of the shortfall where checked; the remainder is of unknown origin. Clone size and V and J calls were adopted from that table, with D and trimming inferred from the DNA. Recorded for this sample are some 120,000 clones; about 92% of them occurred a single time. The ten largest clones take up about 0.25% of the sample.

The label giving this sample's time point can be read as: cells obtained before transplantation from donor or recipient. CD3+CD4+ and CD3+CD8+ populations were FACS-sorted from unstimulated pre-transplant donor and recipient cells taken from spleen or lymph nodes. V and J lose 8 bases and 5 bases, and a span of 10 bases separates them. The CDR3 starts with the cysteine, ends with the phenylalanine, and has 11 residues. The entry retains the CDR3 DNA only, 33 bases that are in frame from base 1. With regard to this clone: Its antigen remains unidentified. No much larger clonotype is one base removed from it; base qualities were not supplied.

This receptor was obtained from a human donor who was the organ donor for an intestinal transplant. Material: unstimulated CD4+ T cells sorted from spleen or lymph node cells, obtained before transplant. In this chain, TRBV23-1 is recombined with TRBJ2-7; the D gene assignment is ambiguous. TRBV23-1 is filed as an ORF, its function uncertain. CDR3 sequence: CASWTAHEQYF. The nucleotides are TGCGCCAGCTGGACGGCTCACGAGCAGTACTTC.